The next 18 T cell receptor beta chains were all read from a single sample in a study of blood T cell repertoires in COVID-19. The data were produced by immunoSEQ multiplex PCR, yet TCRdb's version contains in-frame clones alone and is incomplete. The sample lists around 78,000 clones, approximately 85% occurring once. Sequencing used peripheral blood. These receptors were obtained from a human donor in a cohort sampled during active COVID-19.

The rearrangement joins TRBV5-1 to TRBJ2-7; D not resolved. The V gene lost 0 bases and the J gene lost 2 bases, with 6 bases spanning the gap. This CDR3 is built from 13 residues. Germline V gene lookup returns CDR1 SGHRS and CDR2 YFSETQ. The CDR3, as DNA: TGCGCCAGCAGCTTGGAACAAGCCTACGAGCAGTACTTC. It specifies CASSLEQAYEQYF.

There are a few counts of this clone. The CDR3, as DNA: TGTGCCAGCAGACGGGGAGGGGCAGGTCAAGAGACCCAGTACTTC. Protein product: CASRRGGAGQETQYF. The chain joins TRBV2 to TRBJ2-5; TRBD2 agrees at 7 bases. V was clipped by 6 bases and J by 2 bases; unmatched bases: 9. This CDR3 has 15 residues. The V gene's germline CDR1 is SNHLY and CDR2 FYNNEI.

The chain couples TRBV7-3 to TRBJ2-7; 10 nucleotides line up with TRBD2. CDR1 SGHTA and CDR2 FQGTGA come from the germline V gene. The CDR3 sequence is 14 residues long. Trimming cost V 3 bases and J 7 bases; bases outside gene matches: 6. Written as DNA, the CDR3 is TGTGCCAGCAGCTTCCAAGCGGGAGGGGATGAGCAGTACTTC. It encodes CASSFQAGGDEQYF.

The CDR3 DNA follows: TGTGCCAGCAGCTCAGGGGGACAGCAGAACAATGAGCAGTTCTTC. Amino acid sequence: CASSSGGQQNNEQFF. This chain uses TRBV5-4 with TRBJ2-1; TRBD1 matches at 7 bases. Trimming removed 3 bases from V and 5 bases from J; junction bases left unmatched: 8. CDR3 length: 15 amino acids. Looked up from germline, CDR1 is SGHNT and CDR2 is YYREEE (reference sequence). The whole variable domain, filled in from reference TRBV5-4 and TRBJ2-1, reads ETGVTQSPTHLIKTRGQQVTLRCSSQSGHNTVSWYQQALGQGPQFIFQYYREEENGRGNFPPRFSGLQFPNYSSELNVNALELDDSALYLCASSSGGQQNNEQFFGPGTRLTVL.

The chain uses TRBV10-2 and TRBJ1-1, with 7 bases fitting TRBD1. The CDR3 is 14 residues long. Germline CDR1 reads WSHSY; CDR2 reads SAAADI. Trimming removed 2 bases from V and 3 bases from J; junction bases left unmatched: 3. This chain's CDR3 is CASSEGRGDTEAFF. The CDR3 DNA reads TGCGCCAGCAGTGAGGGCAGGGGGGACACTGAAGCTTTCTTT.

This clone appeared a single time. The chain uses TRBV27 and TRBJ2-1; 8 bases fit TRBD2. The junction had 6 bases not matched to a gene; V was cut back by 2 bases and J by 12 bases. Germline V gene lookup returns CDR1 MNHEY and CDR2 SMNVEV (reference sequence). The CDR3 spans 13 residues. The CDR3 DNA follows: TGTGCCAGCAGTTTAGTCGCGGGGGGTGTGCAGTTCTTC. Residues: CASSLVAGGVQFF.

This clone was counted between two and nine times. The chain links TRBV18 to TRBJ1-1; D may be TRBD1 (5 bases). This CDR3 has 14 amino acids. V lost 3 bases and J lost 1, with 9 bases in between. Germline V gives CDR1 KGHSH, CDR2 LQKENI. The CDR3 here is CASSPTRENTEAFF. The CDR3 nucleotides are TGTGCCAGCTCACCGACCAGGGAGAACACTGAAGCTTTCTTT.

The chain links TRBV15 to TRBJ2-7; TRBD1 agrees at 9 bases. The J segment lost 4 bases and the V segment lost 3 bases, leaving 4 bases of the junction unmatched. The CDR3 sequence is 14 residues long. Germline V CDR1 and CDR2: LNHNV, YYDKDF (reference sequence). The CDR3 loop reads CATSSGQGSYEQYF. CDR3 bases: TGTGCCACCAGCAGTGGACAGGGGTCTTACGAGCAGTACTTC.

This clone has just one count. The rearrangement joins TRBV11-3 to TRBJ1-1; D remains unclear. The V and J ends lost 3 bases and 3 bases respectively, with 11 bases between them. This CDR3 has 14 amino acids. Germline lookup yields CDR1 SGHNT and CDR2 YENEEA. CDR3 nucleotides: TGTGCCAGCAGCTTCGTTGGGAGGGACACTGAAGCTTTCTTT. Translating it yields CASSFVGRDTEAFF.

This sequence joins TRBV5-8 and TRBJ1-6, with TRBD1 as a possible D gene (6 bases). CDR1 SGHTS and CDR2 YDEGEE come from the germline V gene. CDR3 length: 15 amino acids. Trimming stripped 1 base from V and 6 bases from J, with 11 bases between. CDR3 in DNA: TGTGCCAGCAGCTTGAGCGGACAGCGTAATTCACCCCTCCACTTT. Amino acids: CASSLSGQRNSPLHF.

The DNA for the CDR3 is TGCGCCAGCAGCCAAGATTCCCAGGTGTTTGGTAATGAAAAACTGTTTTTT. Its protein is CASSQDSQVFGNEKLFF. The J gene is TRBJ1-4, the V gene TRBV4-3, with D unresolved. Germline-derived CDR1 and CDR2 are LGHNA and YSLEER. This CDR3 contains 17 residues. V was shortened by 0 bases and J by 4 bases, with 15 bases between the two germline ends.

This chain joins TRBV2 and TRBJ2-3; 7 nucleotides agree with TRBD2. This CDR3 has 15 residues. The V gene's germline CDR1 is SNHLY and CDR2 FYNNEI. The V and J ends lost 5 bases and 2 bases, in that order; junction bases with no gene match: 7. This chain's CDR3 is CASSPQRGYTDTQYF. CDR3 sequence (DNA): TGTGCCAGCAGTCCCCAGCGGGGCTACACAGATACGCAGTATTTT.

The V call is TRBV7-2, the J call TRBJ2-7, with D possibly matching TRBD1 (6 bases). The germline CDR1 and CDR2 sequences are SGHTA and FQGNSA. The CDR3 has 16 amino acids. V was pared by 1 base and J by 2 bases, with 15 bases between. The DNA of the CDR3 is TGTGCCAGCAGCTTAGTGGCAGGGGCGAACACCTACGAGCAGTACTTC. Translation: CASSLVAGANTYEQYF.

The chain has TRBV6-5 and TRBJ2-2, with D possibly matching TRBD2 (7 bases). Between the trimmed V and J ends, which lost 7 bases and 3 bases, there was a span of 15 bases. This CDR3 region has 15 residues. Germline assignment: CDR1 MNHEY and CDR2 SVGAGI. The CDR3 loop reads CASTPGGGHTGELFF. The DNA for the CDR3 is TGTGCCAGCACCCCTGGGGGGGGGCACACCGGGGAGCTGTTTTTT.

This clone occurred once. V is TRBV20-1 and J is TRBJ1-4; no firm D call. The CDR3 is 11 residues long. Germline CDR1 reads DFQATT; CDR2 reads SNEGSKA (reference sequence). The CDR3 protein is CRIGRGEKLFF. DNA of the CDR3: TGCAGGATCGGGAGAGGAGAAAAACTGTTTTTT.

This clone has just one count. J is TRBJ1-2 and V is TRBV27; 7 bases are a match to TRBD1. CDR1 is MNHEY and CDR2 is SMNVEV in the germline V gene (reference sequence). After removal of 0 bases from V and 1 base from J, the junction contained 2 bases not matched to a gene. The CDR3 runs 15 residues. This chain's CDR3 is CASSLSAGGNYGYTF. The CDR3 DNA reads as TGTGCCAGCAGTTTATCGGCAGGGGGTAACTATGGCTACACCTTC.

The chain is built from TRBV11-2 and TRBJ1-6; D is unclear. Per the germline V gene, CDR1 is SGHAT and CDR2 is FQNNGV. The CDR3 covers 14 residues. V was cut by 0 bases and J by 6 bases, with 6 bases left in between. The CDR3 coding sequence is TGTGCCAGCAGCTTAGATCGGGTTAATTCACCCCTCCACTTT. Encoded protein: CASSLDRVNSPLHF.

The chain has TRBV7-2 and TRBJ1-1; D gene unclear. The germline gives CDR1 SGHTA, CDR2 FQGNSA. Trimming shortened V by 5 bases and J by 7 bases, and 8 bases separated the two germline ends. CDR3 length equals 11 residues. The CDR3, as DNA: TGTGCCAGCAGCCAATACGGTGAAGCTTTCTTT. Protein product: CASSQYGEAFF.